The clone carrying this T cell receptor (beta chain) has at least ten counts. The data belong to a study of T cells in Graves' hyperthyroidism and ophthalmopathy. TCR beta CDR3 sequences were amplified from RNA transcripts. HTBI primers were used for first-round RT-PCR of the TCR CDR3. One entry per CDR3 protein results from TCRdb running MiXCR on the multiplex PCR reads. This table has some 500,000 distinct CDR3 sequences, approximately 15% appearing once. Per the germline V gene, CDR1 is SGHTA and CDR2 is FQGNSA. The V end was cut by 1 base, the J end by 3 bases, with 12 bases between. The CDR3 covers 15 residues.

This chain links TRBV7-2 with TRBJ2-5; D is ambiguous. This receptor was identified in a young woman with Graves' hyperthyroidism. Sample: blood. CDR3 sequence reads: CASSLGRMAKETQYF. The CDR3, as DNA: TGTGCCAGCAGCTTAGGGCGGATGGCAAAAGAGACCCAGTACTTC. The full variable domain, in which reference TRBV7-2 and TRBJ2-5 provide the parts outside the CDR3, is GAGVSQSPSNKVTEKGKDVELRCDPISGHTALYWYRQSLGQGLEFLIYFQGNSAPDKSGLPSDRFSAERTGGSVSTLTIQRTQQEDSAVYLCASSLGRMAKETQYFGPGTRLLVL.